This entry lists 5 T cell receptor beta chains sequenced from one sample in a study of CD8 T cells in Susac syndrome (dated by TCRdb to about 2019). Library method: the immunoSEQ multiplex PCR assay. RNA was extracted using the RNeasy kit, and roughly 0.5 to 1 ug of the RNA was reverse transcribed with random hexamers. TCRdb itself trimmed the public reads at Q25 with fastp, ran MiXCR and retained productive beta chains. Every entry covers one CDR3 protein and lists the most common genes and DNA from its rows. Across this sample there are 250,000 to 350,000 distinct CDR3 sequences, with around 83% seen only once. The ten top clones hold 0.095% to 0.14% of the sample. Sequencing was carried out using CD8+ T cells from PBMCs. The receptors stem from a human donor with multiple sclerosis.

The CDR3 nucleotides are TGTGCCAGCACCCCGTGGCCAGCGGGAGGAAGATCCAATGAGCAGTTCTTC. Amino acids: CASTPWPAGGRSNEQFF. The chain carries TRBV11-2 and TRBJ2-1; 9 bases fit TRBD2. Germline loops: CDR1 SGHAT, CDR2 FQNNGV. The CDR3 covers 17 residues. V was clipped by 7 bases and J by 6 bases; unmatched bases: 16.

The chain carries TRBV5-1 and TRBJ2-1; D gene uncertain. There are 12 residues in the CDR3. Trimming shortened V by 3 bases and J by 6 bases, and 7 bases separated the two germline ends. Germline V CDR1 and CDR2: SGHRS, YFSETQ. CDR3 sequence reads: CASSWNRNEQFF. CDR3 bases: TGCGCCAGCAGCTGGAATCGCAATGAGCAGTTCTTC.

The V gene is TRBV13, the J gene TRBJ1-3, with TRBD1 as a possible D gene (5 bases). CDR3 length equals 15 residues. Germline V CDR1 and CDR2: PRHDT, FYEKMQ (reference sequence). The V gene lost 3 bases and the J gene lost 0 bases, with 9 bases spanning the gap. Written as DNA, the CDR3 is TGTGCCAGCAGCTTGGGACTGAGCTCTGGAAACACCATATATTTT. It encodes CASSLGLSSGNTIYF.

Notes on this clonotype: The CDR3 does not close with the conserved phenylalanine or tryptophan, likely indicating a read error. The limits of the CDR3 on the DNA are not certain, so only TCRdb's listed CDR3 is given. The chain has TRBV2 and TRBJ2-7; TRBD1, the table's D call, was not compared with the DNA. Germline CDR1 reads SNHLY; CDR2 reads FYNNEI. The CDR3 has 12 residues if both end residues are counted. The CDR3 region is CASRVDRDRGPL.

Here the CDR3 reads CATSAAGALGEQFF. The CDR3 bases are TGTGCCACCAGTGCTGCGGGAGCTTTGGGTGAGCAGTTCTTC. This chain connects TRBV24-1 to TRBJ2-1, with TRBD2 identical over 7 bases. Germline V CDR1 and CDR2: KGHDR, SFDVKD. Trimming took 5 bases from V and 9 from J; bases not matched to a gene: 9. This CDR3 spans 14 amino acids.